These 11 T cell receptor beta chains share one sample of origin, sequenced in a study of cytomegalovirus exposure and HLA in healthy donors (dated by TCRdb to about 2017). The library was obtained by the immunoSEQ multiplex PCR assay. Sourced from immuneACCESS, this table was stored by TCRdb with only in-frame sequences that have V and J called. A share of the clones is absent; for the studies checked, an unresolved V gene accounts for under half, and the remainder has no known explanation. Within this sample are tens of thousands of clones, with roughly nine tenths of them counted one time only. 2.2% of the sample is taken by the ten largest. The sample taken for sequencing was PBMCs. All receptors derive from a woman in her twenties or thirties in good health and CMV-seronegative.

The V and J genes are TRBV5-4 and TRBJ1-2; no reliable D call. V lost 0 bases and J 1 base, leaving 16 bases between the germline ends. The CDR3 covers 17 residues. Germline V gene lookup returns CDR1 SGHNT and CDR2 YYREEE (reference sequence). The CDR3 DNA reads TGTGCCAGCAGCTTGGCGTCAGTCCTCAACCTTAACTATGGCTACACCTTC. Residues: CASSLASVLNLNYGYTF.

The chain has TRBV18 and TRBJ1-2, with 8 bases identical to TRBD1. From germline, CDR1 is KGHSH and CDR2 LQKENI. The CDR3 totals 15 residues. Germline trimming cut 5 bases from V and 5 bases from J; bases unmatched to any gene: 10. For the CDR3, the DNA is TGTGCCAGCTCATCCGCTACAGGGGGAAGGTATGGCTACACCTTC. This codes for CASSSATGGRYGYTF.

For the CDR3, the DNA is TGTGCCAGCTCACCGCGGGGAACCTACGAGCAGTACTTC. This gives the protein CASSPRGTYEQYF. The chain recombines TRBV18 with TRBJ2-7; D perhaps matches TRBD2 (6 bases). Germline-derived CDR1 and CDR2 are KGHSH and LQKENI. Trimming stripped 3 bases from V and 2 bases from J, with 8 bases between. The CDR3 is 13 residues long.

The rearrangement joins TRBV5-4 to TRBJ2-7; possibly TRBD2 for D (6 bases). Per germline, CDR1 SGHNT and CDR2 YYREEE (reference sequence). CDR3 size: 15 residues. Trimming pared 0 bases from V and 2 bases from J, leaving 12 bases between. The CDR3: CASSLAGSGAYEQYF. CDR3 DNA sequence: TGTGCCAGCAGCTTGGCGGGTAGCGGCGCCTACGAGCAGTACTTC. Filled out from reference TRBV5-4 and TRBJ2-7, the complete variable domain reads ETGVTQSPTHLIKTRGQQVTLRCSSQSGHNTVSWYQQALGQGPQFIFQYYREEENGRGNFPPRFSGLQFPNYSSELNVNALELDDSALYLCASSLAGSGAYEQYFGPGTRLTVT.

The chain couples TRBV29-1 to TRBJ1-1; 7 nucleotides line up with TRBD1. The trim removed 4 bases at V and 2 bases at J, leaving 1 base unmatched. CDR3 length: 12 residues. From germline, CDR1 is SQVTM and CDR2 ANQGSEA. CDR3 sequence (DNA): TGCAGCGTTGGACAGGGAAACACTGAAGCTTTCTTT. Its protein is CSVGQGNTEAFF.

V gene TRBV5-4 combines with J gene TRBJ1-3; D not resolved. This CDR3 has 16 residues. Trimming took 4 bases from V and 1 from J, leaving 15 bases between them. The germline V gene has CDR1 SGHNT and CDR2 YYREEE (reference sequence). CDR3 sequence (DNA): TGTGCCAGCAGCCCCCGGTTCGGGGTTTCTGGAAACACCATATATTTT. Translation: CASSPRFGVSGNTIYF.

This chain links TRBV5-8 with TRBJ2-5; TRBD1 might be the D (6 bases). The V gene's germline CDR1 is SGHTS and CDR2 YDEGEE. The CDR3 is 14 residues long. The V end lost 4 bases, the J end lost 5 bases, and 15 bases lay between the germline ends. CDR3 sequence: CASSVTGFYETQYF. The DNA for the CDR3 is TGTGCCAGCAGCGTCACAGGGTTTTACGAGACCCAGTACTTC.

This chain uses TRBV21-1 with TRBJ1-1; TRBD1 reflects the table's D call only, with no check against the DNA. TRBV21-1 is annotated as a pseudogene. CDR3 size: 14 residues. CDR3 residues: CASSEDSMNTEAFF. In DNA, the CDR3 is TGTGCCAGCAGCGAAGACAGCATGAACACTGAAGCTTTCTTT.

The V gene is TRBV15, the J gene TRBJ2-2; 11 positions match TRBD2. Trimming at V came to 0 bases and at J to 4 bases, leaving 13 bases not matched to a gene. CDR3 size: 20 residues. Germline assignment: CDR1 LNHNV and CDR2 YYDKDF (reference sequence). CDR3 protein: CATSREVASGRRWATGELFF. CDR3 bases: TGTGCCACCAGCAGAGAAGTGGCTAGCGGGAGGCGTTGGGCCACCGGGGAGCTGTTTTTT.

V usage is TRBV7-6 and J usage is TRBJ2-7; 8 nucleotides match TRBD2. The CDR3 length is 15 residues. Germline V gives CDR1 SGHVS, CDR2 FNYEAQ. V trimming: 5 bases; J trimming: 5 bases; junction bases outside the gene matches: 11. CDR3 sequence: CASSPGGGRTNEQYF. CDR3 sequence (DNA): TGTGCCAGCAGCCCCGGCGGGGGGAGAACCAACGAGCAGTACTTC.

The rearrangement links TRBV19 to TRBJ1-2; D gene unclear. Per the germline V gene, CDR1 is LNHDA and CDR2 is SQIVND (reference sequence). Trimming shortened V by 4 bases and J by 3 bases, and 6 bases separated the two germline ends. The CDR3 consists of 12 residues. The CDR3 region is CASSSRDYGYTF. In nucleotides, the CDR3 is TGTGCCAGTAGTAGTCGGGACTATGGCTACACCTTC.